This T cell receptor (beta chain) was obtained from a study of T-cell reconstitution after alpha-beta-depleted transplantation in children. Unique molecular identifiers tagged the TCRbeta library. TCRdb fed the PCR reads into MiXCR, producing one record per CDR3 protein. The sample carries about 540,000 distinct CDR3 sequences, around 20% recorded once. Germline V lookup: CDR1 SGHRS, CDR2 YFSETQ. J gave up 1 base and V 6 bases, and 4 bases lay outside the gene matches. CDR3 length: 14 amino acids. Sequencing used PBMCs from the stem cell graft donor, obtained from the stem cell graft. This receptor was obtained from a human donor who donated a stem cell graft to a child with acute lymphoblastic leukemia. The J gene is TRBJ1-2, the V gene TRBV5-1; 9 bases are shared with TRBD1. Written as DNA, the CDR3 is TGCGCCAGCAACCCGGGACAGGGTAACTATGGCTACACCTTC. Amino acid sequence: CASNPGQGNYGYTF.